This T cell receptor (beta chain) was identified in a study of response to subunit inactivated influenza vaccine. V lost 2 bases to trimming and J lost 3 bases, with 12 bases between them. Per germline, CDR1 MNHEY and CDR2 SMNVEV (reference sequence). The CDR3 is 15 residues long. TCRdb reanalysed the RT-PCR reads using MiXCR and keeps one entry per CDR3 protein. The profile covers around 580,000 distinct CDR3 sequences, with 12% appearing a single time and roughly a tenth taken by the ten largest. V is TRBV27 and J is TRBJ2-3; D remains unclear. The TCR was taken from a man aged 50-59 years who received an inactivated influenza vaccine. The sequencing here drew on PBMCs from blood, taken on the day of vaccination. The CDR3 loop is CASSLTPSPTDTQYF. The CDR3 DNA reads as TGTGCCAGCAGTTTAACCCCCTCTCCGACAGATACGCAGTATTTT.